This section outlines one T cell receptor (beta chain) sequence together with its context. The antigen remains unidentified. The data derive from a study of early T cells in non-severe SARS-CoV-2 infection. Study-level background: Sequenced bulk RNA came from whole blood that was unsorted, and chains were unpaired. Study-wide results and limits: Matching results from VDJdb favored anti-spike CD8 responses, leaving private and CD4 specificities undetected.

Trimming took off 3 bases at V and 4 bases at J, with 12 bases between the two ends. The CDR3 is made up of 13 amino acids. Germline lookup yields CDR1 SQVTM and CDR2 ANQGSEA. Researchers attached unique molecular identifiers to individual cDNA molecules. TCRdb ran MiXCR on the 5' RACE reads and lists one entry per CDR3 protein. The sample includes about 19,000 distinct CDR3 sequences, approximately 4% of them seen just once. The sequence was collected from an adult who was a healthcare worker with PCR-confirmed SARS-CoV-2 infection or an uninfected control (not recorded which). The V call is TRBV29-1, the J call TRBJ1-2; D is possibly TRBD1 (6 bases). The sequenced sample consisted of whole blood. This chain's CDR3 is CSVERDITYGYTF. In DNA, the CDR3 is TGCAGCGTTGAGAGGGACATAACCTATGGCTACACCTTC.